This TCR beta chain was retrieved from a study of shared clonotypes between healthy human individuals. V was trimmed by 7 bases and J by 2 bases, leaving 12 bases between them. The V gene's germline CDR1 is LNHDA and CDR2 SQIVND (reference sequence). This CDR3 has 15 amino acids. TCRdb keeps only in-frame clones here, not all; method: immunoSEQ multiplex PCR. The data show some 2.3 million clones, with approximately 93% seen just once and 0.39% held by the top ten. The chain carries TRBV19 and TRBJ2-6; possible D gene TRBD1, 6 bases. Input material: naive CD4+ T cells from PBMCs. The subset denotes: CD45RA+ positively selected. The clonotype originates from a man aged 18 to 30 in good health. Some clones in this sample may be carry-over from other donors' samples. The CDR3 sequence is CASKEQGPGANVLTF. DNA of the CDR3: TGTGCCAGTAAAGAACAGGGCCCTGGGGCCAACGTCCTGACTTTC.